Listed here are 25 T cell receptor beta chains from one sample, sequenced in a study of post-analysis software for immune sequencing data (dated by TCRdb to the mid-2010s). What these receptors recognize is not known. The paper as a whole reports these results and caveats: Patients showed significantly higher frequencies than controls for several TRBV segments, among them TRBV5-6, TRBV5-1 and TRBV20-1.

Library prep was done by PCR. Sequencer: Illumina HiSeq 2500. To reduce PCR and sequencing biases, unique molecular identifiers were incorporated into the TCR beta cDNA libraries. TCRdb applied fastp at Q25 and MiXCR to the public reads, then kept only in-frame beta chains. A single entry per CDR3 protein holds the most common genes and DNA from its merged rows. The sample data list hundreds of thousands of distinct CDR3 sequences, and roughly 27% of these were observed just once. Roughly 0.53% of the sample lies in the top ten. The sample consisted of blood. These TCRs come from a girl aged 5-17 years with multiple sclerosis.

The CDR3 DNA follows: TGCAGCGTTAAACGGTCCTACGAGCAGTACTTC. This gives the protein CSVKRSYEQYF. The chain has TRBV29-1 and TRBJ2-7; D gene unclear. CDR1 and CDR2 (germline): SQVTM, ANQGSEA. The CDR3 loop spans 11 amino acids. V gave up 5 bases and J gave up 1 base, with 6 bases separating them.

V usage is TRBV6-2 or TRBV6-3 and J usage is TRBJ2-3; D may be TRBD1 (5 bases). The CDR3 contains 12 residues. Germline CDR1 and CDR2: MNHEY and SVGEGT. The V end lost 6 bases, the J end lost 8 bases, and 12 bases lay between the germline ends. CDR3 sequence (DNA): TGTGCCAGCAGCTCCTCCCAGGGTACGCAGTATTTT. Translating it yields CASSSSQGTQYF.

This clonotype was recorded once. Possible read error: a much larger clone is one base away. The chain combines TRBV4-3 with TRBJ2-1; no reliable D call. The J call could be wrong; TRBJ2-7 is a better fit for the DNA end. The CDR3 covers 15 residues. Germline V gene sequence: CDR1 LGHNA, CDR2 YSLEER. Written as DNA, the CDR3 is TGCGCCAGCAGCCTCAGGCGGAGCTCCTACAATGAGCAGTACTTC. Translating it yields CASSLRRSSYNEQYF.

V usage is TRBV20-1 and J usage is TRBJ2-1, with D tentatively TRBD1 (6 bases). V dropped 6 bases and J dropped 5 bases, with 20 bases sitting between them. Germline V lookup: CDR1 DFQATT, CDR2 SNEGSKA (reference sequence). The CDR3 consists of 15 residues. The CDR3 spells CSARHGTRGDNEQFF. CDR3 nucleotide sequence: TGCAGTGCGCGCCACGGGACACGAGGGGACAATGAGCAGTTCTTC.

CDR3 amino acids: CASRPGAETQYF. As DNA, the CDR3 is TGTGCCAGCAGGCCAGGGGCAGAGACCCAGTACTTC. V is TRBV25-1 and J is TRBJ2-7, with TRBD1 as a possible D gene (6 bases). The J call is uncertain, as TRBJ2-5 better fits the DNA end. Germline assignment: CDR1 MGHDK and CDR2 SYGVNS. The CDR3 is 12 residues long.

The CDR3 is CASSQRRLAKNTDTQYF. The CDR3, as DNA: TGCGCCAGCAGCCAAAGAAGACTAGCCAAGAACACAGATACGCAGTATTTT. J is TRBJ2-3 and V is TRBV4-3, with 7 positions matching TRBD2. Trimming took 2 bases from V and 2 from J; bases not matched to a gene: 10. Germline assignment: CDR1 LGHNA and CDR2 YSLEER. CDR3 size: 17 residues.

The table lists this clonotype with a few counts. The gene calls are TRBV28 and TRBJ2-7, with TRBD1 matching over 9 bases. V shed 8 bases and J 6 bases; nucleotides not matched to a gene: 11. This CDR3 has 14 residues. Germline V gives CDR1 MDHEN, CDR2 SYDVKM. CDR3 region: CASSRSGQGSEQYF. DNA for the CDR3: TGTGCCAGCTCCAGATCGGGACAGGGCAGCGAGCAGTACTTC.

This clonotype has a handful of counts. J is TRBJ2-3 and V is TRBV27; TRBD2 matches 7 bases. The germline gives CDR1 MNHEY, CDR2 SMNVEV (reference sequence). The CDR3 spans 15 residues. V lost 5 bases to trimming and J lost 1 base; unmatched junction nucleotides: 6. The CDR3 coding sequence is TGTGCCAGCAGTACCCGGACTAGTGGCACAGATACGCAGTATTTT. This sequence encodes CASSTRTSGTDTQYF.

This clonotype was seen a handful of times. A single base separates this from a much larger clone, so it may be a read error. CDR3 DNA sequence: TGCAGCACCGGGACAGGGTACGAGCAGTACTTC. It yields the protein CSTGTGYEQYF. V is TRBV29-1 and J is TRBJ2-7, with 9 bases lining up with TRBD1. The length of the CDR3 is 11 residues. Germline CDR1 reads SQVTM; CDR2 reads ANQGSEA. J lost 4 bases, V lost 8 bases, and 3 bases had no gene match.

The V and J genes are TRBV4-3 and TRBJ2-7; D is unresolved. The CDR3 is made up of 15 amino acids. Germline CDR1 reads LGHNA; CDR2 reads YSLEER. V dropped 0 bases and J dropped 3 bases, with 12 bases sitting between them. The CDR3 reads CASSQDRVSRYEQYF. CDR3 DNA sequence: TGCGCCAGCAGCCAAGATCGGGTTTCCCGCTACGAGCAGTACTTC.

This rearrangement joins TRBV4-3 to TRBJ2-7; tentative D call: TRBD2 (5 bases). The CDR3 runs to 16 residues. The V gene's germline CDR1 is LGHNA and CDR2 YSLEER. Trimming pared 0 bases from V and 0 bases from J, leaving 12 bases between. DNA of the CDR3: TGCGCCAGCAGCCAAGATAGTCAAGCGGACTCCTACGAGCAGTACTTC. Translated: CASSQDSQADSYEQYF.

The V call is TRBV3-1, the J call TRBJ2-5, with TRBD2 identical over 9 bases. V dropped 8 bases and J dropped 5; count of bases not matched to a gene: 12. Germline V gives CDR1 LGHDT, CDR2 YNNKEL (reference sequence). The CDR3 covers 15 residues. CDR3 DNA sequence: TGTGCCAGCGACGGGGCTAGCGGGATCGGGGAGACCCAGTACTTC. As protein: CASDGASGIGETQYF.

The table lists this clonotype with many counts. The chain is built from TRBV29-1 and TRBJ2-6; 8 bases map to TRBD1. The CDR3 length is 16 residues. Germline loops: CDR1 SQVTM, CDR2 ANQGSEA. J lost 0 bases, V lost 1 base, and 2 bases had no gene match. The CDR3 spells CSVEGGQVSGANVLTF. The CDR3 DNA sequence: TGCAGCGTTGAAGGGGGACAGGTCTCTGGGGCCAACGTCCTGACTTTC.

This clonotype was counted only a few times. This chain joins TRBV5-6 and TRBJ2-7; no clear D. V lost 2 bases and J 5 bases, leaving 11 bases between the germline ends. The CDR3 is made up of 13 amino acids. Germline lookup yields CDR1 SGHDT and CDR2 YYEEEE. This CDR3 reads CASSFWSFDEQYF. CDR3 in DNA: TGTGCCAGCAGCTTCTGGAGTTTCGACGAGCAGTACTTC.

The rearrangement links TRBV9 to TRBJ2-7, with D hard to call. This CDR3 spans 16 amino acids. CDR1 and CDR2 from the germline V gene are SGDLS and YYNGEE. Trimming took 0 bases from V and 7 from J, leaving 20 bases between them. As DNA, the CDR3 is TGTGCCAGCAGCGTAGCTACCGGACCCGGGTTCCATGAGCAGTACTTC. Translated: CASSVATGPGFHEQYF.

The sample holds one count of this clonotype. The J gene is TRBJ1-2, the V gene TRBV28; 7 bases map to TRBD1. Germline CDR1 is MDHEN and CDR2 is SYDVKM. The V and J ends lost 3 bases and 4 bases, in that order; junction bases with no gene match: 5. The CDR3 is 14 amino acids. CDR3 sequence (DNA): TGTGCCAGCAGTTTCTTACAGGGGCCCTATGGCTACACCTTC. It encodes CASSFLQGPYGYTF.

The rearrangement links TRBV9 to TRBJ1-6; TRBD1 matches 8 bases. The CDR3 is 14 amino acids. Trimming removed 2 bases from V and 10 bases from J; junction bases left unmatched: 5. From germline, CDR1 is SGDLS and CDR2 YYNGEE. This CDR3 is CASSVTTGESPLHF. The DNA for the CDR3 is TGTGCCAGCAGCGTCACGACAGGGGAATCACCCCTCCACTTT.

The chain uses TRBV20-1 and TRBJ1-5; D ambiguous. The CDR3 sequence is 11 residues long. V was pared by 6 bases and J by 7 bases, with 10 bases between. CDR1 and CDR2 (germline): DFQATT, SNEGSKA (reference sequence). This CDR3 reads CSATGPQPQHF. CDR3 nucleotides: TGCAGTGCAACCGGGCCGCAGCCCCAGCATTTT.

The chain is built from TRBV20-1 and TRBJ2-1, with D tentatively TRBD1 (6 bases). Germline values: CDR1 DFQATT, CDR2 SNEGSKA (reference sequence). V shed 3 bases and J shed 7 bases, with 13 bases lying between them. The CDR3 is 13 residues long. CDR3 DNA sequence: TGCAGTGCTAGGGGGACACCTCGAAATGAGCAGTTCTTC. It encodes CSARGTPRNEQFF.

The chain employs TRBV4-2 and TRBJ2-5, with 9 positions matching TRBD2. This CDR3 spans 13 amino acids. Trimming took 2 bases from V and 5 from J; bases not matched to a gene: 0. Germline CDR1 reads LGHNA; CDR2 reads YNFKEQ. The CDR3 DNA reads as TGTGCCAGCAGCCAACTAGCGGGGGAGACCCAGTACTTC. Residues: CASSQLAGETQYF.

The gene calls are TRBV9 and TRBJ2-6; D possibly matches TRBD1 or TRBD2 (5 bases each). V lost 4 bases and J 0 bases, leaving 20 bases between the germline ends. Germline CDR1 and CDR2: SGDLS and YYNGEE. CDR3 length equals 19 residues. CDR3 amino acids: CASSPNAGRESSGANVLTF. The CDR3 nucleotides are TGTGCCAGCAGCCCCAACGCGGGCAGGGAGAGCTCTGGGGCCAACGTCCTGACTTTC.

This clonotype showed up just a few times. This chain connects TRBV6-5 to TRBJ2-3; TRBD2 agrees at 7 bases. The germline V gene encodes CDR1 MNHEY and CDR2 SVGAGI. Unmatched junction bases numbered 3, after V lost 0 bases and J lost 0 bases. The CDR3 runs 16 residues. CDR3 DNA sequence: TGTGCCAGCAGTTACTCGGGAGGGGAAAGCACAGATACGCAGTATTTT. Protein product: CASSYSGGESTDTQYF.

V gene TRBV4-1 combines with J gene TRBJ1-2; 10 bases agree with TRBD1. Germline V gene lookup returns CDR1 MGHRA and CDR2 YSYEKL. The CDR3 extends over 15 amino acids. V lost 3 bases to trimming and J lost 4 bases; unmatched junction nucleotides: 5. CDR3 DNA: TGCGCCAGCAGCCAGGGGACAGGGGTTACCTATGGCTACACCTTC. This sequence encodes CASSQGTGVTYGYTF.

This clonotype was counted only a few times. For the CDR3, the DNA is TGTGCCACGGCCGCCGAGATCTCCTATAATTCACCCCTCCACTTT. It is translated as CATAAEISYNSPLHF. V and J are TRBV6-5 and TRBJ1-6; D not resolved. V was trimmed by 10 bases and J by 0 bases, leaving 13 bases between them. From germline, CDR1 is MNHEY and CDR2 SVGAGI. This CDR3 contains 15 residues.

This clonotype came up a few times. The chain is built from TRBV10-3 and TRBJ2-7, with 7 bases fitting TRBD1. There are 14 residues in the CDR3. Per the germline V gene, CDR1 is ENHRY and CDR2 is SYGVKD. V shed 3 bases, J shed 3 bases, and the junction held 5 bases outside the gene matches. The CDR3 DNA reads as TGTGCCATCAGTGAAGATGGGACAGTCTACGAGCAGTACTTC. Its translation: CAISEDGTVYEQYF.